The clone carrying this TCR beta chain was recorded at least ten times. As yet, its antigen is unknown. The germline V gene has CDR1 MGHRA and CDR2 YSYEKL. This CDR3 comprises 19 residues. V lost 2 bases, J lost 0 bases, and 10 bases stayed unmatched. The source of the sample is a study of identical twins. General study findings and limits: The study found excess low generation probability among twin-shared out-of-frame alpha sequences.

Each cDNA held unique molecular identifiers, and template switching gave it a universal primer site. A single record per CDR3 protein comes from TCRdb applying MiXCR to the 5' RACE reads. The profile shows around 340,000 distinct CDR3 sequences, 8.5% to 10% of them singletons. The sequence derives from a woman in her forties or fifties in good health. Sequenced input: naive T cells sorted from blood. V usage is TRBV4-1 and J usage is TRBJ2-6; 7 nucleotides line up with TRBD2. The CDR3 sequence: CASSQYLGGSSSGANVLTF. In DNA, the CDR3 is TGCGCCAGCAGCCAATATCTAGGCGGGAGTAGCTCTGGGGCCAACGTCCTGACTTTC.